This paragraph covers one T cell receptor (beta chain) sequence. This clonotype has a count of ten or more. Its antigen specificity is not known. The input lacks base qualities; no much larger clone sits a single base away. In the germline V gene, CDR1 corresponds to SGHTA and CDR2 to FQGTGA. Cut back by 5 bases and 5 bases, the V and J ends lie 19 bases apart. The CDR3 spans 16 residues, from the cysteine through the phenylalanine. The read is trimmed to its CDR3 DNA, 48 bases read in frame from base 1. The data stem from a study of regulatory T cells in long-lasting Graves disease (TCRdb year 2021). For the wider study: Patients with newly diagnosed Graves' disease had been on antithyroid drugs for under 3 months. The study took place in China and was registered as a clinical trial. A total of some 35 samples underwent TCR sequencing, from roughly 13 patients with persistent Graves' disease and roughly 20 patients with newly diagnosed Graves' disease. This study used TCR sequencing and RNA sequencing of peripheral blood to compare persistent Graves' disease patients against newly diagnosed Graves' disease patients.

Library prep was done by multiplex PCR. This sample was sequenced with an Illumina HiSeq 4000. iRepertoire HTBI primers and Arm-PCR amplification of CDR3 regions were used to construct TCR beta libraries. Gel purification was performed on PCR products prior to sequencing. Regarding the original processing steps: Across samples, 60 to 70 TRBV and over 11 TRBJ segments were identified and used for gene usage analysis of CDR3 amino acid clonotypes. COPE and FqMerger were used to merge filtered high-quality paired reads into contigs. BLAST was used to align contigs to the IMGT TRBV, TRBD and TRBJ reference genes, and CDR3 was defined following IMGT. Any clonotype with a frequency above 0.1% was classified as a highly expanded clone. Shannon entropy served as the measure of repertoire diversity, while the Gini coefficient captured V-J evenness. Clonotypes shared by more than one individual were considered public. TCRdb reworked the public reads: Q25 trimming with fastp, MiXCR clone assembly, productive beta chains retained. Here each entry gathers all rows of one CDR3 protein and keeps the most common genes and DNA. The V and J calls were determined by TCRdb, not by the authors. This sample gives about 620,000 distinct CDR3 sequences in total; under 20% of them show up just once. The ten largest clones take up 15% to 20% of the sample.

What the authors observed across the whole study: Compared with newly diagnosed patients, persistent Graves' disease patients had lower TCR Shannon entropy and fewer highly expanded clones, which suggests clonal expansion. TRBV28, TRBJ1-2 and TRBJ2-5 were preferentially used in persistent disease, while TRBV20-1 and TRBJ2-1 were favored in newly diagnosed disease. Patients with persistent disease shared more public clonotypes (around 2,700) than newly diagnosed patients did (966). Sequencing and analysis were limited to the TCR beta chain. The small sample size was acknowledged by the authors as a limitation that may reduce accuracy. Only peripheral blood was studied, because thyroid tissue, the primary lesion, was inaccessible.

In light of the paper, this sample's time point label describes: newly diagnosed GD, antithyroid drugs for less than 3 months. RNA was extracted from PBMCs in TRIzol for both TCR sequencing and RNA sequencing. The diagnosis of Graves' disease was made according to American Thyroid Association guidelines. Patients were recruited from an endocrinology department in Xi'an, China. From each patient, about 9.7 milliliters of peripheral blood was collected into an EDTA anticoagulant tube. PBMCs were isolated by Ficoll Paque Plus density gradient separation without further T cell sorting. RNA quality was checked with an Agilent 2100 Bioanalyzer and agarose gel, and concentration with a NanoDrop 2000. The same data also contributed to another study, on T cells in Graves' hyperthyroidism and ophthalmopathy. The second paper further reports: A patient counted as having stable Graves' hyperthyroidism if no progression to ophthalmopathy occurred over 18 months of follow-up. Hyperthyroidism patients were newly diagnosed, had a disease duration of under 2 months, and were aged 18 to 65 years. The study excluded patients with uncontrolled infections, other autoimmune diseases, pregnancy or lactation. Clinical symptoms, serum thyroxine and TRAb, thyroid ultrasound, and orbital computed tomography formed the basis for the diagnoses. A first-round RT-PCR of the TCR CDR3 used the HTBI primer set with the Qiagen OneStep RT-PCR kit. Most expanded thyroid clonotypes (frequency above 0.001) were also detected in blood, suggesting blood repertoires may reflect thyroid immune responses. In cross-validation, a model built on a 13 V-J signature told ophthalmopathy apart from stable hyperthyroidism with approximately 91% sensitivity and roughly 81% specificity, and in testing the same model reached 80%/75%. In validation, progression to ophthalmopathy was predicted by the model with roughly 69% sensitivity and about 72% specificity, a median of about 6.8 months before onset. A discovery cohort of about 96 patients, 43 with Graves' ophthalmopathy and approximately 55 with stable Graves' hyperthyroidism, was used to find distinguishing TCR V-J signatures. An independent validation cohort of around 19 hyperthyroidism patients and 17 patients who later progressed to ophthalmopathy tested prospective prediction of ophthalmopathy. The roughly 99 discovery patients were divided at random into training and test sets in a 7:3 ratio. In addition, the study compared T-cell repertoires in thyroid tissue and in blood from roughly six Graves' hyperthyroidism patients. Following sampling, methimazole starting at 30 mg daily was given to hyperthyroidism patients, and high-dose intravenous methylprednisolone was given to ophthalmopathy patients. The libraries were constructed in a second round of multiplex PCR and then size-selected and purified. Libraries were sequenced paired-end with 100 bp reads on an Illumina HiSeq2000. SOAPnuke was used to process the raw data, throwing out any read that contained adapters or uncalled bases, had a mean Phred below 15, or lacked an exact constant-primer or identifier match. High-quality paired reads were merged with COPE v1.2.5, and unique nucleotide sequences were defined as clonotypes. Clonotypes were aligned to IMGT TRBV, TRBD and TRBJ reference segments using MiTCR v1.1. Only V-J combinations with frequency above 0.0001, covering 98% to 99.2% of repertoires, were analysed. The TCS score was defined as F50 (clonal expansion) divided by E x V (chaos), with BLOSUM62-based TCRdist calculated between CDR3 peptides within each V-J. Welch's t-statistics and random forest reduced some 510 V-J features to 13, which were used in a naive Bayes classifier (R e1071). Sample size was not statistically predetermined, and blinding of investigators to group allocation was not performed. According to the paper, TCR Vbeta CDR3 sequencing was carried out on approximately 140 peripheral blood samples, which came from fewer than 50 ophthalmopathy, approximately 72 hyperthyroidism and roughly 17 progressor patients.

This receptor was taken from a woman aged 25 to 45 with Graves disease. Donor details come from another sample of the same person, matched by shared clones. This specimen was peripheral blood mononuclear cells (PBMCs), taken at new diagnosis, from a patient treated with antithyroid drugs. This chain joins TRBV7-3 to TRBJ2-1; a tentative D call is TRBD2 (5 bases match). The CDR3 protein: CASSPLERAGDNEQFF. The nucleotides are TGTGCCAGCAGCCCACTCGAGAGGGCCGGCGACAATGAGCAGTTCTTC.